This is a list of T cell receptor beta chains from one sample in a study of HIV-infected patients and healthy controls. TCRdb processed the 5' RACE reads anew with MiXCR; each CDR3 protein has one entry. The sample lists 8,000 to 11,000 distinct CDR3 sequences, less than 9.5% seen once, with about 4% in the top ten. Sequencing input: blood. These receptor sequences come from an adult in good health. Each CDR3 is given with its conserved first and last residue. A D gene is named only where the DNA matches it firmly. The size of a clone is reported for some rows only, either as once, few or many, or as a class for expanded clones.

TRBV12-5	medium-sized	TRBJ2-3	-	TGTGCTAGTGGTTTGGTACTAGATTCTAGCACAGATACGCAGTATTTT	CASGLVLDSSTDTQYF
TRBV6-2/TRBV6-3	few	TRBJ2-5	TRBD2	TGTGCCAGCAGCACCGGGACTAGCGTGGAGACCCAGTACTTC	CASSTGTSVETQYF
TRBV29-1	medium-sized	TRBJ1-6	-	TGCAGCGTCAAGGAGGTGAACTCACCCCTCCACTTT	CSVKEVNSPLHF
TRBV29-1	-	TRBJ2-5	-	TGCAGCGTTGGGGGGATCGGAGAGACCCAGTACTTC	CSVGGIGETQYF
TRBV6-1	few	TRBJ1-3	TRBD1	TGTGCCAGCAGTGAAGCCGACAGGGGGCCCATAACCATATATTTT	CASSEADRGPITIYF
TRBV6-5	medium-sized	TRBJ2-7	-	TGTGCCAGCAGTTCGGGACCGCTCTACGAGCAGTACTTC	CASSSGPLYEQYF
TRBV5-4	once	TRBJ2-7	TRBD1	TGTGCCAGCAGCCATCCCGGACAGGAGTCCTACGAGCAGTACTTC	CASSHPGQESYEQYF
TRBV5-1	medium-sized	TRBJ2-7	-	TGCGCCACTTCAGACAGGCCTACCTACGAGCAGTACTTC	CATSDRPTYEQYF
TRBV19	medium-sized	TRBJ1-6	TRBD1	TGTGCCAGTTCGGGACAGCATAATTCACCCCTCCACTTT	CASSGQHNSPLHF
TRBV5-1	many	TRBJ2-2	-	TGCGCCAGCAGCTTATCCCCGAACACCGGGGAGCTGTTTTTT	CASSLSPNTGELFF
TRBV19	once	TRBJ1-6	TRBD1	TGTGCCAGTTCCCAAGGACAGGGGTGGAACTCACCCCTCCACTTT	CASSQGQGWNSPLHF
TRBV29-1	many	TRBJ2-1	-	TGCAGCGTGGGAACAGCGCTAAGACCCAATGAGCAGTTCTTC	CSVGTALRPNEQFF
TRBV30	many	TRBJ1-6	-	TGTGCCTGGAGTGTACAGAGGAATTCACCCCTCCACTTT	CAWSVQRNSPLHF
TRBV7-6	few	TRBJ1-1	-	TGTGCCAGCAGCGCCGGGACCCGGGCTTTCTTT	CASSAGTRAFF
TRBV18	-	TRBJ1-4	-	TGTGCCAGCTCCGCCGGAGGCGGGGGGAATGAAAAACTGTTTTTT	CASSAGGGGNEKLFF
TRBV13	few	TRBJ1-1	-	TGTGCCAGCAGCTCCCTCCGCAGGGGCACTGAAGCTTTCTTT	CASSSLRRGTEAFF
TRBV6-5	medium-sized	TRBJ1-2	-	TGTGCCAGCAGTTACTCACAGGTTAACTATGGCTACACCTTC	CASSYSQVNYGYTF
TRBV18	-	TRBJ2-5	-	TGTGCCAGCTCACCAGGGAGGACGGCCAAGACCCAGTACTTC	CASSPGRTAKTQYF
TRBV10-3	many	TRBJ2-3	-	TGTGCCATCCGCCAGATAAGCACAGATACGCAGTATTTT	CAIRQISTDTQYF
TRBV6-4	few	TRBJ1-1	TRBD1	TGTGCCAGCAAAAACGACGGGACAGCGAACACTGAAGCTTTCTTT	CASKNDGTANTEAFF
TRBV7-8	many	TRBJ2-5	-	TGTGCCAGCAGCGCCCGGAGACTAGTCCGAGAGACCCAGTACTTC	CASSARRLVRETQYF
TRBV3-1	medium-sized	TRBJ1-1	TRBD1	TGTGCCAGCAGCCAAGCAGGGGGGAACACTGAAGCTTTCTTT	CASSQAGGNTEAFF
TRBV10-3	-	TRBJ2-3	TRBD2	TGTGCCATCAGTGAGTCGGGGACTAGCGCCCAACCCCCAGATACGCAGTATTTT	CAISESGTSAQPPDTQYF
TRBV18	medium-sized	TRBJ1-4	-	TGTGCCAGCTCACCACCCGGCGGGAATGAAAAACTGTTTTTT	CASSPPGGNEKLFF
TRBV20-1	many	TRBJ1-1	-	TGCAGTGCTAGAGCTGGGAGGAACACTGAAGCTTTCTTT	CSARAGRNTEAFF
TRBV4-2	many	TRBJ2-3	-	TGTGCCAGCAGCCAAGATTTATCTCTAGCTCACACAGATACGCAGTATTTT	CASSQDLSLAHTDTQYF
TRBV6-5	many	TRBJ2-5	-	TGTGCCAGCAGGGACGGATCAGAAGAGACCCAGTACTTC	CASRDGSEETQYF
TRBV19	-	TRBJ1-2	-	TGTGCCAGTTCCCCGGCAGCTAACTATGGCTACACCTTC	CASSPAANYGYTF
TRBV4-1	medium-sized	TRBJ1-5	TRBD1	TGCGCCAGCAGCTGGGACAGGGCGAGCAATCAGCCCCAGCATTTT	CASSWDRASNQPQHF
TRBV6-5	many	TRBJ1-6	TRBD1	TGTGCCAGCAGTTCACAGGGGGCAGGCTATAATTCACCCCTCCACTTT	CASSSQGAGYNSPLHF
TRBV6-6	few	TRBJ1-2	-	TGTGCCAGCAGTCGACTGACCTATGGCTACACCTTC	CASSRLTYGYTF
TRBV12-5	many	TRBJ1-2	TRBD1	TGTGCTAGTGGTAATCTTCGGACAGGGGGCGAGAATGGCTACACCTTC	CASGNLRTGGENGYTF
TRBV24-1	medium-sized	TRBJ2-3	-	TGTGCCACCAGTGATTGGAGCGATACGCAGTATTTT	CATSDWSDTQYF
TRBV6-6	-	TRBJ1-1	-	TGTGCCAGCAGTTTAGCCCACAGGAAAAACACTGAAGCTTTCTTT	CASSLAHRKNTEAFF
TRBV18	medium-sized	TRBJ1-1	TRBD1	TGTGCCAGCTCACCACCCTGGGCAGGGGGTTCGTCTGAAGCTTTCTTT	CASSPPWAGGSSEAFF